These 6 T cell receptor beta chains came from one sample sequenced in a study of T cells in Graves' hyperthyroidism and ophthalmopathy. Amplified regions were TCR beta CDR3 sequences from RNA transcripts. The HTBI primer set was used in a first-round RT-PCR of the TCR CDR3. In TCRdb, the multiplex PCR reads were re-called with MiXCR into one record per CDR3 protein. The table shows hundreds of thousands of distinct CDR3 sequences, with over 35% occurring only once. The specimen was blood. The receptor set was obtained from a middle-aged woman with Graves' hyperthyroidism.

Notes on this clonotype: The junction shows a germline mismatch at one end, possibly a read error. This chain uses TRBV7-7 with TRBJ1-1, with no clear D. Germline lookup yields CDR1 SSHAT and CDR2 FNYEAQ (reference sequence). CDR3 size: 16 residues. The CDR3 region is CASSLADLAGDTDAFF. The DNA of the CDR3 is TGTGCTAGCAGCTTAGCGGACTTGGCAGGCGACACTGACGCTTTCTTT.

This clonotype was detected once. Germline is not matched at one junction end, which may reflect a read error. The V gene is TRBV5-1, the J gene TRBJ1-2; tentatively, D is TRBD1 (5 bases). The CDR3 is 13 residues long. Germline lookup yields CDR1 SGHRS and CDR2 YFSETQ. CDR3: CANSTGRSYGYTF. CDR3 sequence (DNA): TGCGCCAACAGCACAGGACGTTCCTATGGCTACACCTTC.

The chain carries TRBV7-2 and TRBJ2-3; D might be TRBD2 (6 bases). This CDR3 is 15 amino acids long. Trimming removed 5 bases at V and 8 bases at J, with 20 bases between. Germline CDR1 is SGHTA and CDR2 is FQGNSA. The CDR3 here is CASSPTAAGQSTQYF. The CDR3 DNA follows: TGTGCCAGCAGCCCGACGGCGGCGGGGCAGAGTACGCAGTATTTT. Filled out from reference TRBV7-2 and TRBJ2-3, the complete variable domain reads GAGVSQSPSNKVTEKGKDVELRCDPISGHTALYWYRQSLGQGLEFLIYFQGNSAPDKSGLPSDRFSAERTGGSVSTLTIQRTQQEDSAVYLCASSPTAAGQSTQYFGPGTRLTVL.

This CDR3 is CASSLTLTTTNYGYTF. Written as DNA, the CDR3 is TGTGCCAGCAGTCTAACTCTGACAACCACTAACTATGGCTACACCTTC. The chain employs TRBV28 and TRBJ1-2, with no clear D. From germline, CDR1 is MDHEN and CDR2 SYDVKM. The CDR3 extends over 16 amino acids. V gave up 5 bases and J gave up 0 bases, with 16 bases separating them.

There are many counts of this clonotype. This chain's CDR3 is CASMRTSTNTGELFF. DNA of the CDR3: TGTGCCAGCATGAGGACTAGCACGAACACCGGGGAGCTGTTTTTT. The J gene is TRBJ2-2, the V gene TRBV2, with 8 nucleotides matching TRBD2. V shed 7 bases, J shed 0 bases, and the junction held 4 bases outside the gene matches. This CDR3 comprises 15 residues. Germline V gene data show CDR1 as SNHLY and CDR2 as FYNNEI.

In the case of this clonotype: A clone one base away is much larger, so this may be a read error. The rearrangement joins TRBV7-7 to TRBJ2-6; tentative D call: TRBD1 (5 bases). The CDR3 totals 16 residues. Germline values: CDR1 SSHAT, CDR2 FNYEAQ (reference sequence). CDR3 nucleotide sequence: TGTGCTAGCAGCTTAGACTCTTACTCTGGGGCCAACGCCCTGACTTTC. It translates to CASSLDSYSGANALTF.